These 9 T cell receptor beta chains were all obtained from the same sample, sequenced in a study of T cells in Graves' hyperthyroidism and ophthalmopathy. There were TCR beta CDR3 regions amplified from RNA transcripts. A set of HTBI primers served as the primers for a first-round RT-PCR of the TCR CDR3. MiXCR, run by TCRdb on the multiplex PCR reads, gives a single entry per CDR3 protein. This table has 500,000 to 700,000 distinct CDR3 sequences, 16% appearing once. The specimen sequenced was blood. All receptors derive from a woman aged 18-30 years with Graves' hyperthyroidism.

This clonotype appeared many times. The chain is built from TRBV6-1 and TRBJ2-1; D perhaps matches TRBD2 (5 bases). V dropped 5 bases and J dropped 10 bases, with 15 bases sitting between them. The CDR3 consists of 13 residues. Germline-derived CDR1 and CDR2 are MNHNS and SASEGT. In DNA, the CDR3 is TGTGCCAGCAGTTCGGCCAACGGGGAAGAGCAGTTCTTC. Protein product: CASSSANGEEQFF.

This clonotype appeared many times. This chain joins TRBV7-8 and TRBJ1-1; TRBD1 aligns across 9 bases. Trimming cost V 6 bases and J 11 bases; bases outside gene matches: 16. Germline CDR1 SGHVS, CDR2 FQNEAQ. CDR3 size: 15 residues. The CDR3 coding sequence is TGTGCCAGCAGTTCAGCGAGAGGACAGGGGTTTCGGGCTTTCTTT. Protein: CASSSARGQGFRAFF.

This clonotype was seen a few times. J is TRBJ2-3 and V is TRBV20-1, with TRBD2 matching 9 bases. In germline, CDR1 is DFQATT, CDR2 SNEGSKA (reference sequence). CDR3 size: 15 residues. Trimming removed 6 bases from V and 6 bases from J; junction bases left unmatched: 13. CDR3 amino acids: CSAARASGIADTQYF. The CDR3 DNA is TGCAGTGCCGCCCGGGCTAGCGGGATTGCGGATACGCAGTATTTT.

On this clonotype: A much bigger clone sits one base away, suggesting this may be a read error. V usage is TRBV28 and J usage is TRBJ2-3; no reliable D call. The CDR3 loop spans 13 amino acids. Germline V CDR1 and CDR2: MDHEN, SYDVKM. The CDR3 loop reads CASTSLGPNTKYF. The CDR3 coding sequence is TGTGCCAGCACGAGTCTAGGGCCGAATACGAAGTATTTT.

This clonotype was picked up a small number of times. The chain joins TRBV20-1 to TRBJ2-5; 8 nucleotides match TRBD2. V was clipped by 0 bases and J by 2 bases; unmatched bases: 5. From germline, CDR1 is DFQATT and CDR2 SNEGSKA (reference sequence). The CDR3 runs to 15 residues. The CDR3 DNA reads TGCAGTGCTAGAGATGGCGGGGGGATACAAGAGACCCAGTACTTC. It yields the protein CSARDGGGIQETQYF.

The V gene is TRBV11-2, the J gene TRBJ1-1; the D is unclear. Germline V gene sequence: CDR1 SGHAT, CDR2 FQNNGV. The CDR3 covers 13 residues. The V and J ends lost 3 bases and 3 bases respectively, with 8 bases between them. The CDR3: CASSFNPHTEAFF. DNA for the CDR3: TGTGCCAGCAGCTTCAACCCTCACACTGAAGCTTTCTTT.

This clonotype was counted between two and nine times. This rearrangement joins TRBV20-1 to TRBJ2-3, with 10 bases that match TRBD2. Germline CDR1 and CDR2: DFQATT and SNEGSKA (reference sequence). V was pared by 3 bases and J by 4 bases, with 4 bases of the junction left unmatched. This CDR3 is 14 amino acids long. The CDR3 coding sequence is TGCAGTGCTAGTTCTAGCGGGGGCTCAGATACGCAGTATTTT. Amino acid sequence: CSASSSGGSDTQYF.

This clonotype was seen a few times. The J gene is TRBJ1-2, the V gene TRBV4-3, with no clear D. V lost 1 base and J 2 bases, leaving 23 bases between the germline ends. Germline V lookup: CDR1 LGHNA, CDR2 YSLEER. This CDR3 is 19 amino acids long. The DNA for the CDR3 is TGCGCCAGCAGCCAAGTTCTCTCGGGCGTACTCTTTGAAAACTATGGCTACACCTTC. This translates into CASSQVLSGVLFENYGYTF.

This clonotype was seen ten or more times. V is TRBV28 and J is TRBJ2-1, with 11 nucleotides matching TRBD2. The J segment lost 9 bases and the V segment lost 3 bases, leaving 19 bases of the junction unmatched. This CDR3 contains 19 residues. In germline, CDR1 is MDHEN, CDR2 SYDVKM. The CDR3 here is CASSFFSGRAINSVLEQFF. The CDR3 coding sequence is TGTGCCAGCAGTTTTTTTAGCGGGAGGGCCATAAATAGTGTCCTTGAGCAGTTCTTC. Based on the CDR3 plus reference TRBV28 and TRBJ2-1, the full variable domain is DVKVTQSSRYLVKRTGEKVFLECVQDMDHENMFWYRQDPGLGLRLIYFSYDVKMKEKGDIPEGYSVSREKKERFSLILESASTNQTSMYLCASSFFSGRAINSVLEQFFGPGTRLTVL.